This T cell receptor (beta chain) appears in the sequencing data of a study of cytomegalovirus exposure and HLA in healthy donors. About the research overall: A preliminary data release comprised roughly 85 million unique TCRs obtained from HLA-typed donors. General study results and limits: Later, an analysis showed that TCR beta chains associated with HLA were more clonally expanded than others that were equally common. Many donors shared some public TCRs, even though most TCR sequences were rare. Being indistinguishable, some V segments were excluded, TRBV6-2 and TRBV6-3 among them.

This clone was detected only a few times. Its antigen is currently unknown. The germline CDR1 and CDR2 sequences are MNHNS and SASEGT. V lost 1 base, J lost 7 bases, and 6 bases stayed unmatched. The CDR3 loop spans 15 amino acids. 60 Vbeta and 13 Jbeta primers were used in PCR. Measured with immunoSEQ multiplex PCR; TCRdb has only the in-frame clones, and not every one. Of 150,000 or so clones in the sample, approximately 78% were seen once. The material sequenced was PBMCs. The gene calls are TRBV6-1 and TRBJ2-1, with TRBD2 matching over 8 bases. The sequence was obtained from a man in his forties in good health and CMV-seropositive. Written as DNA, the CDR3 is TGTGCCAGCAGTGAAGACGCCGGGAGGGCAAATGAGCAGTTCTTC. This translates into CASSEDAGRANEQFF.